The T cell receptor beta chain under discussion was sequenced for a study of beta chain features in type 1 diabetes. Study as a whole: When patients were set against healthy donors, age, gender and cell yields were similar.

The germline gives CDR1 LNHDA, CDR2 SQIVND (reference sequence). The CDR3 sequence is 15 residues long. V gave up 5 bases and J gave up 6 bases; unmatched junction bases: 7. About this clone itself: Its antigen is currently unknown.

Isolated RNA was reverse transcribed in full, so expressed TCRB transcripts were sequenced. Sequencing used immunoSEQ multiplex PCR; TCRdb keeps in-frame clones, though not all of them. The data show about 280,000 clones, 15% seen once. Each of the CD4+ naive, central memory, regulatory and stem cell-like memory populations was sorted via CD45RO/CCR7/CD25/CD127/CD95/CD27. Each of the sorted populations had a purity greater than 98%. Study observations and caveats: Insertions were fewer and deletions more numerous at VDJ junctions in type 1 diabetes patients. There was a moderate but significant shortening of TCRB CDR3s in all four CD4+ subsets of Type 1 diabetes patients.

The chain is built from TRBV19 and TRBJ1-5, with 10 nucleotides matching TRBD1. This clonotype originated in a man aged 18 to 30 with type 1 diabetes. The source material was naive CD4+ T cells from blood. The CDR3 loop reads CASSSPWTGGQPQHF. The CDR3 region has the DNA TGTGCCAGTAGTTCACCCTGGACAGGGGGTCAGCCCCAGCATTTT.